This paragraph reports one T cell receptor beta chain. Antigen: not known. This sample stems from a study of T cells in Graves' hyperthyroidism and ophthalmopathy. RNA transcripts were the template for amplifying TCR beta CDR3 regions. RT-PCR in the first round (using the HTBI primer set) targeted the TCR CDR3. TCRdb reanalysed the multiplex PCR reads using MiXCR and keeps one entry per CDR3 protein. The sample shows fewer than 650,000 distinct CDR3 sequences, 14% of them seen only once. Study-level findings and limits: Blood also contained most expanded thyroid clonotypes above 0.001. Ophthalmopathy and stable hyperthyroidism were told apart by a 13 V-J model.

The study excluded patients with uncontrolled infection, other autoimmune disease, pregnancy or lactation. CDR3 length equals 13 residues. CDR1 and CDR2 (germline): MNHEY, SMNVEV (reference sequence). V was trimmed by 11 bases and J by 5 bases, leaving 18 bases between them. The chain couples TRBV27 to TRBJ1-1, with a possible D match to TRBD1 (6 bases). Sequencing was performed on blood. The receptor comes from a woman younger than 35 with Graves' ophthalmopathy. The CDR3 loop reads CAVGRGLRTEAFF. The CDR3 bases are TGTGCCGTAGGGCGGGGGCTACGGACTGAAGCTTTCTTT.